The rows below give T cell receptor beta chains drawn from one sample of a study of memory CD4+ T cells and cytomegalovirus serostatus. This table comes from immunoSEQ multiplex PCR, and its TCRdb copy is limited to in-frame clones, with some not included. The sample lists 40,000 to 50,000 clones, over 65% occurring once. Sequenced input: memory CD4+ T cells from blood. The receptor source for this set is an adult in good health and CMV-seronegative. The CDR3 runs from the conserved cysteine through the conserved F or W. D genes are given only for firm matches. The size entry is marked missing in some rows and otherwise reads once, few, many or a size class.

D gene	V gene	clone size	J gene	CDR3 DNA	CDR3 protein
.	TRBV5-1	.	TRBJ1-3	TGCGCCAGCAGCTTGGAGGGCCCCGGGCGTGGAAACACCATATATTTT	CASSLEGPGRGNTIYF
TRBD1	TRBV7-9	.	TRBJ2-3	TGTGCCAGCAGCTTAGGTAGGGGGCTCGGGACAGATACGCAGTATTTT	CASSLGRGLGTDTQYF
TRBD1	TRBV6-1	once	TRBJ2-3	TGTGCCATCGGGAACAGGGGTGGGACAGATACGCAGTATTTT	CAIGNRGGTDTQYF
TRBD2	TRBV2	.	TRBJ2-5	TGTGCCAGCACCCTCGCGGGGGGACAAGAGACCCAGTACTTC	CASTLAGGQETQYF
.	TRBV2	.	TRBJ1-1	TGTGCCAGCAGCCGACAGGTAAACACTGAAGCTTTCTTT	CASSRQVNTEAFF
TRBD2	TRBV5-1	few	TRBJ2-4	TGCGCCAGCAGCTTAACCGGGAGGGAAATTGGAAACATTCAGTACTTC	CASSLTGREIGNIQYF
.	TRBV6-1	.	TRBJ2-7	TGTGCCAGCAGTGGGAGCGGGACAGCCTCCTACGAGCAGTACTTC	CASSGSGTASYEQYF
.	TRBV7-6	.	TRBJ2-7	TGTGCCAGCAGCTTAGTGGCCAACTCCTACGAGCAGTACTTC	CASSLVANSYEQYF
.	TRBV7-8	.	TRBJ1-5	TGTGCCAGCAGCCAGGGGACTGAGCAGCCCCAGCATTTT	CASSQGTEQPQHF
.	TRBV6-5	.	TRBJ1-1	TGTGCCAGCAGTCGTCACCAGGGACGTCTTGAAGCTTTCTTT	CASSRHQGRLEAFF
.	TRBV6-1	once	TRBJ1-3	TGTGCCAGCAGTGAGGGAGCCAACTCTGGAAACACCATATATTTT	CASSEGANSGNTIYF
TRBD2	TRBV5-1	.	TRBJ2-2	TGCGCCAGCAGCTTGGGTAGCGGGGGAGACACCGGGGAGCTGTTTTTT	CASSLGSGGDTGELFF
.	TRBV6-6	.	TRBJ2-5	TGTGCCAGCAGTTACTCGATTTTACCGGCCAGAGAGACCCAGTACTTC	CASSYSILPARETQYF
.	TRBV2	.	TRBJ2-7	TGTGCCAGCAGTGAAGACAGGTACTCCTACGAGCAGTACTTC	CASSEDRYSYEQYF
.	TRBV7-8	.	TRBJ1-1	TGTGCCAGCAGCTCCCAAATAGCGCCTGAAGCTTTCTTT	CASSSQIAPEAFF
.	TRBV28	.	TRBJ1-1	TGTGCCAGCAGTTTAGCGGGGGGGGCCACTGAAGCTTTCTTT	CASSLAGGATEAFF
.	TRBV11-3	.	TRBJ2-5	TGTGCCAGCAGCCTGGAAGAGACCCAGTACTTC	CASSLEETQYF
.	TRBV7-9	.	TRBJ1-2	TGTGCCAGCAGCTTAGGTAGAGACGGTGGCTACACCTTC	CASSLGRDGGYTF
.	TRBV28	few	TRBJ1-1	TGTGCCAGCAGTCTCCTAAGGTTGCGAGGGATGAACACTGAAGCTTTCTTT	CASSLLRLRGMNTEAFF
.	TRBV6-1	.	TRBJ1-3	TGTGCCAGCAGCCCCACCCAGGGCTCTGGAAACACCATATATTTT	CASSPTQGSGNTIYF
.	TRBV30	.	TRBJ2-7	TGTGCCTGGATCGGGGGACATTCTAATACCTACGAGCAGTACTTC	CAWIGGHSNTYEQYF
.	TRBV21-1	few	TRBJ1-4	TGTGCCAACCCAGGGGTATATGAAAAACTGTTTTTT	CANPGVYEKLFF
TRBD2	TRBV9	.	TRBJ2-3	TGTGCCAGCAGCGTAGCTTTACTAGCGGGGGCAGATACGCAGTATTTT	CASSVALLAGADTQYF
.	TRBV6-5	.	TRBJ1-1	TGTGCCAGCAGATCTACAGGGTACACTGAAGCTTTCTTT	CASRSTGYTEAFF
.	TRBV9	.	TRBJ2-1	TGTGCCAGCAGCGTAGATCCGGGCAGGGAGCAGTTCTTC	CASSVDPGREQFF
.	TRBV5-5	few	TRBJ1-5	TGTGCCAGCAGCCTACAGGGATATCAGCCCCAGCATTTT	CASSLQGYQPQHF
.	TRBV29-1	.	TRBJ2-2	TGCAGCGTCCGGTTATTCGGGGAGCTGTTTTTT	CSVRLFGELFF
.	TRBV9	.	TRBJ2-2	TGTGCCAGCAGCGTATTTTCAGGGGCGAACACCGGGGAGCTGTTTTTT	CASSVFSGANTGELFF
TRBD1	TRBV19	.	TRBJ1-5	TGTGCCAGCGAAGGGGGACAGGGACATCAGCCCCAGCATTTT	CASEGGQGHQPQHF
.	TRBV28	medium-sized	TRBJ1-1	TGTGCCAGCAGTTTAAGGACGAATTACGAAGCTTTCTTT	CASSLRTNYEAFF
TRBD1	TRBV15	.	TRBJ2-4	TGTGCCACCAGCATAGACAGGGCCCTCATTCAGTACTTC	CATSIDRALIQYF
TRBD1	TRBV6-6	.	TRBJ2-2	TGTGCCAGCAGTAGAGGTAGACAGGGGGTCACCGGGGAGCTGTTTTTT	CASSRGRQGVTGELFF
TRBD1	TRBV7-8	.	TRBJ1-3	TGTGCCAGCAGCTTAACAGGGGCAAGAGCTAACACCATATATTTT	CASSLTGARANTIYF
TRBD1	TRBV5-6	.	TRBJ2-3	TGTGCCAGCAGCCGGACAGGGGATGAAGATACGCAGTATTTT	CASSRTGDEDTQYF
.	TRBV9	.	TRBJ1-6	TGTGCCAGCAGCGTGGGGGGGGAAACTAATTCACCCCTCCACTTT	CASSVGGETNSPLHF
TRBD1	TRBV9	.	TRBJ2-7	TGTGCCAGCAGCTACAGGACAGGGGGCGGCTACGAGCAGTACTTC	CASSYRTGGGYEQYF
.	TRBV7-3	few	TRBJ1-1	TGTGCCAGCAGCTTAATTCCCATGAACACTGAAGCTTTCTTT	CASSLIPMNTEAFF
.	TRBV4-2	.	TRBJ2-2	TGTGCCAGCAGCCAAGAGGACAAGAAAACCGGGGAGCTGTTTTTT	CASSQEDKKTGELFF
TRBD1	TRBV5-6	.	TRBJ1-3	TGTGCCAGCAGCGTCGGACAGGGGTTAACTGGAAACACCATATATTTT	CASSVGQGLTGNTIYF
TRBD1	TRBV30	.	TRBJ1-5	TGTGCCTGGAGTGCCGGGGGACAGGGCCAGCCCCAGCATTTT	CAWSAGGQGQPQHF
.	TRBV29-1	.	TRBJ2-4	TGCAGCGTCTCCCTTCAGACTCGATTGGACATTCAGTACTTC	CSVSLQTRLDIQYF
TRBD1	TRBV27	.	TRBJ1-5	TGTGCCAGCGCCGACAGGGTGAATCAGCCCCAGCATTTT	CASADRVNQPQHF
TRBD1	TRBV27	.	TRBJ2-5	TGTGCCAGCAGTTTACAGGGGGCGTTTGAGACCCAGTACTTC	CASSLQGAFETQYF
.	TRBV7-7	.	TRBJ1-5	TGTGCCAGCAGCTTCTTCCGGGTGGCCTCCCAGCCCCAGCATTTT	CASSFFRVASQPQHF
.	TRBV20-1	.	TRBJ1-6	TGCGCTGTAAAGGGTTTTTCACCCCTCCACTTT	CAVKGFSPLHF
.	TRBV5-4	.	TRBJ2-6	TGTGCCAGCAGCTTCGGCATTCCAAAATCGTCTGGGGCCAACGTCCTGACTTTC	CASSFGIPKSSGANVLTF
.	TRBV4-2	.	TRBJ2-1	TGTGCCAGCAGCCTAACCCTCCCCTCTGAGCAGTTCTTC	CASSLTLPSEQFF
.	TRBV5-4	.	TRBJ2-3	TGTGCCAGCAGCTTGGGAGGAAGCCTCGCAGATACGCAGTATTTT	CASSLGGSLADTQYF
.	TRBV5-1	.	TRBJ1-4	TGCGCCAGCAGCTCGGGCGGGGGGCCAAGTGAAAAACTGTTTTTT	CASSSGGGPSEKLFF
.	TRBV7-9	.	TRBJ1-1	TGTGCCAGCCTACTCAATGGTCCAGGGGAAGCTTTCTTT	CASLLNGPGEAFF